A single count supports the clone carrying this TCR beta chain. Its target is unknown. The identical CDR3 is also encoded by other nucleotide sequences in the sample. Investigators spread the genomic DNA of each subset evenly over several immunoSEQ plates. This table comes from immunoSEQ multiplex PCR, and its TCRdb copy is limited to in-frame clones, with some not included. This sample has over a million clones, with 98% to 99% found just once. The sample is drawn from a study of shared clonotypes between healthy human individuals. Whole-study findings and limits: Among donors, the sharing of clonotypes was expected to be influenced by sequencing depth. Some clonotypes were shared by all four sorted-subset donors, while others were not shared. The non-shared ones had lower generation probabilities than the shared ones.

CD45RA-negative memory and CD45RA+ naive subsets were split from the CD4+ cells. V was pared by 1 base and J by 0 bases, with 8 bases between. The CDR3 runs 15 residues. Germline V gene data show CDR1 as SGDLS and CDR2 as YYNGEE. This sequence was found in a man in his thirties or forties in good health. The V and J genes are TRBV9 and TRBJ2-1; perhaps TRBD1 as D (6 bases). The specimen was naive CD4+ T cells sorted from blood. Subset defined: CD45RA+ positively selected. The CDR3: CASSVTGRSYNEQFF. In DNA form, the CDR3 reads TGTGCCAGCAGCGTAACAGGGCGCTCCTACAATGAGCAGTTCTTC. The variable domain in full, with the rest retrieved from reference TRBV9 and TRBJ2-1, is DSGVTQTPKHLITATGQRVTLRCSPRSGDLSVYWYQQSLDQGLQFLIQYYNGEERAKGNILERFSAQQFPDLHSELNLSSLELGDSALYFCASSVTGRSYNEQFFGPGTRLTVL.